What follows is one TCR beta chain and its context. Its cognate antigen is unknown. This sample stems from a study of OX40 agonist ivuxolimab in advanced cancers. Study-wide context: An anti-OX40 (CD134) antibody with agonistic activity, ivuxolimab, was administered to patients. Subjects had a mean age of around 60 years, with a range of 23 to 79; just over 80% were male. Study-wide points: Antigen specificity remained undetermined for the expanded peripheral T cells.

Autoimmune disease history or systemic immunosuppression meant exclusion. Looked up from germline, CDR1 is SGDLS and CDR2 is YYNGEE. Trimming removed 0 bases from V and 2 bases from J; junction bases left unmatched: 4. CDR3 length: 15 residues. TCRdb's copy holds only in-frame clones and misses some; the assay was immunoSEQ multiplex PCR. The sample has tens of thousands of clones; 70% to 90% are singletons. Sequenced material: CD4+ or CD8+ T cells sorted from blood, taken in a trial of the OX40 agonist ivuxolimab. V is TRBV9 and J is TRBJ2-5; 7 bases match TRBD2. The sequence came from an adult with an advanced solid tumor such as melanoma, head and neck, liver or kidney cancer. DNA of the CDR3: TGTGCCAGCAGCGTAGGCGGGGGAGCTCAAGAGACCCAGTACTTC. Protein: CASSVGGGAQETQYF.